This TCR beta chain was recovered during a study of regulatory and conventional T cells in RAG deficiency. Study results and caveats: Omenn patients showed >80% Treg-Tconv overlap and shorter CDR3 lengths. Omenn syndrome and CID/AS patients had around 100-fold fewer unique Treg TCR beta sequences, versus around 9.8-fold elsewhere.

As regards this clone: What it binds is unknown.

Regulatory T cells were sorted from blood as CD4+ CD25-high CD127-low cells. Germline loops: CDR1 SGHTA, CDR2 FQGTGA. V was clipped by 4 bases and J by 4 bases, with 10 bases between them. The CDR3 length is 14 residues. Assay used: immunoSEQ multiplex PCR; TCRdb lists only in-frame clones, some missing. Altogether fewer than 20,000 clones are present, roughly 87% being singletons, with the ten largest covering over 1.3%. The data were also submitted as part of a second study, on regulatory T cells. That work contributes: Amplification used 52 TRBV primers and 13 TRBJ primers. In patients, unique TRB V-J pairs were restricted and V/J usage skewed, especially in Tregs.

This clonotype was obtained from a human donor in good health. V and J are TRBV7-3 and TRBJ2-2; D is ambiguous. The sample taken for sequencing was Tregs sorted from blood. As DNA, the CDR3 is TGTGCCAGCAGCTCCTCGACCGGCACCGGGGAGCTGTTTTTT. Its translation: CASSSSTGTGELFF.